This T cell receptor (beta chain) was identified in a study of T cell responses to AZD1222 COVID-19 vaccine. Germline CDR1 reads MNHEY; CDR2 reads SVGAGI. The germline V and J ends were trimmed by 6 bases and 4 bases, with 15 bases remaining between them. CDR3 size: 15 residues. The repertoire was sequenced with immunoSEQ multiplex PCR; TCRdb's copy has only in-frame clones and lacks some. Counted here are fewer than 180,000 clones, 90% occurring once; the ten biggest clones make up 3% to 3.5%. Material: peripheral blood, obtained 28 days after the second AZD1222 dose. This rearrangement joins TRBV6-5 to TRBJ1-4; TRBD1 is a possible D gene (6 bases). The sequence was collected from an adult who received the AZD1222 COVID-19 vaccine. This CDR3 reads CASRMSGGFNEKLFF. The CDR3 DNA reads as TGTGCCAGCAGGATGTCTGGGGGCTTTAATGAAAAACTGTTTTTT.